This T cell receptor (beta chain) was sequenced during a study of T cell repertoires in aging, cancer and after chemotherapy (dated by TCRdb to between 2018 and 2021). For the study in its entirety: Donors spanned six age groups from 30 or younger to 70 or older, with at least three individuals per group. The complete dataset included about 8.8 million TCR reads. In the hematological group, the paired samples taken before and after chemotherapy came from chronic lymphocytic leukemia patients given fludarabine- or bendamustine-based regimens. Alongside 95 healthy donors serving as a reference group, the cohort included some 220 cancer patients, of whom about 93 had hematological cancers and 124 had solid cancers. The study profiled peripheral blood TCR beta repertoires from healthy donors and cancer patients to examine immunoaging and T cell reconstitution after chemotherapy.

This clonotype has more than one count but fewer than ten. Its antigen remains unidentified. No quality values exist for individual bases; no much larger clone is one base distant. Using a mixed TRB-A/B primer pool, multiplex touch-down PCR amplified rearranged TRB sequences covering the V, D and J segments. Illumina adapters and sample indices were attached to the amplicons in two consecutive PCR reactions using Phusion HS II polymerase. Amplicons were gel-purified with the NucleoSpin Gel and PCR Clean-up kit, then checked with Qubit and an Agilent 2100 Bioanalyzer. The libraries were sequenced on an Illumina MiSeq with 600-cycle, single-indexed, paired-end runs. The study's processing was this. TRB sequences were processed with MiXCR versions 2.12 and 3.0.5. Each unique CDR3 nucleotide sequence counted as one clone, and only productive sequences with at least two reads were retained. The repertoire metrics were Shannon diversity, evenness, clonality (calculated as one minus evenness), and diversity profiles parameterized by alpha from 0 to 5. The IGoR algorithm was used to compute generation probabilities of clones in paired pre- and post-chemotherapy samples. Through fastp at Q25 and MiXCR, TCRdb rebuilt clones from the public reads, retaining in-frame beta chains. Merged by CDR3 protein, the rows form single entries marked with the most common genes and DNA. TCRdb, not the authors, supplied the V and J calls. For this sample there are some 2,600 distinct CDR3 sequences; roughly 49% appear just once. Approximately 71% of the sample belongs to the ten largest clones.

Results the study describes overall, beyond this receptor: Significantly lower blood TCR diversity and higher clonality were observed in untreated patients with hematological or solid cancers than in age-matched healthy donors. Lymphoid organ infiltration was present in hematological cancer patients, and this infiltration may itself impair thymic emigration or peripheral T cell expansion. The authors noted that the repertoire data do not allow conclusions about immunological memory after chemotherapy. In healthy donors, the decline in TCR diversity with age was mainly explained by loss of richness, whereas in cancer patients loss of evenness was also found to contribute. In both cancer cohorts, the median generation probability rose over the chemotherapy interval, which suggests that the repertoire was reconstituted through rebound thymic output.

Instead of sorted cells or RNA, genomic DNA extracted from peripheral blood served as the source for amplifying TCR beta rearrangements. Source material: blood. This TCR was recovered from a human donor with a blood cancer.

CDR3 sequence: CASRRTGSEKLFF. At the DNA level, the sequence is TGTGCCAGCAGAAGGACAGGGAGCGAAAAACTGTTTTTT. This chain joins TRBV6-5 to TRBJ1-4, with TRBD1 matching 8 junction bases. Relative to germline, V is missing 6 bases and J is missing 8 bases, with 5 bases of the junction outside any gene match. The germline V gene encodes CDR1 MNHEY and CDR2 SVGAGI. The CDR3 measures 13 amino acids from cysteine to phenylalanine. Only CDR3 DNA remains: 39 bases, in frame from the first base.